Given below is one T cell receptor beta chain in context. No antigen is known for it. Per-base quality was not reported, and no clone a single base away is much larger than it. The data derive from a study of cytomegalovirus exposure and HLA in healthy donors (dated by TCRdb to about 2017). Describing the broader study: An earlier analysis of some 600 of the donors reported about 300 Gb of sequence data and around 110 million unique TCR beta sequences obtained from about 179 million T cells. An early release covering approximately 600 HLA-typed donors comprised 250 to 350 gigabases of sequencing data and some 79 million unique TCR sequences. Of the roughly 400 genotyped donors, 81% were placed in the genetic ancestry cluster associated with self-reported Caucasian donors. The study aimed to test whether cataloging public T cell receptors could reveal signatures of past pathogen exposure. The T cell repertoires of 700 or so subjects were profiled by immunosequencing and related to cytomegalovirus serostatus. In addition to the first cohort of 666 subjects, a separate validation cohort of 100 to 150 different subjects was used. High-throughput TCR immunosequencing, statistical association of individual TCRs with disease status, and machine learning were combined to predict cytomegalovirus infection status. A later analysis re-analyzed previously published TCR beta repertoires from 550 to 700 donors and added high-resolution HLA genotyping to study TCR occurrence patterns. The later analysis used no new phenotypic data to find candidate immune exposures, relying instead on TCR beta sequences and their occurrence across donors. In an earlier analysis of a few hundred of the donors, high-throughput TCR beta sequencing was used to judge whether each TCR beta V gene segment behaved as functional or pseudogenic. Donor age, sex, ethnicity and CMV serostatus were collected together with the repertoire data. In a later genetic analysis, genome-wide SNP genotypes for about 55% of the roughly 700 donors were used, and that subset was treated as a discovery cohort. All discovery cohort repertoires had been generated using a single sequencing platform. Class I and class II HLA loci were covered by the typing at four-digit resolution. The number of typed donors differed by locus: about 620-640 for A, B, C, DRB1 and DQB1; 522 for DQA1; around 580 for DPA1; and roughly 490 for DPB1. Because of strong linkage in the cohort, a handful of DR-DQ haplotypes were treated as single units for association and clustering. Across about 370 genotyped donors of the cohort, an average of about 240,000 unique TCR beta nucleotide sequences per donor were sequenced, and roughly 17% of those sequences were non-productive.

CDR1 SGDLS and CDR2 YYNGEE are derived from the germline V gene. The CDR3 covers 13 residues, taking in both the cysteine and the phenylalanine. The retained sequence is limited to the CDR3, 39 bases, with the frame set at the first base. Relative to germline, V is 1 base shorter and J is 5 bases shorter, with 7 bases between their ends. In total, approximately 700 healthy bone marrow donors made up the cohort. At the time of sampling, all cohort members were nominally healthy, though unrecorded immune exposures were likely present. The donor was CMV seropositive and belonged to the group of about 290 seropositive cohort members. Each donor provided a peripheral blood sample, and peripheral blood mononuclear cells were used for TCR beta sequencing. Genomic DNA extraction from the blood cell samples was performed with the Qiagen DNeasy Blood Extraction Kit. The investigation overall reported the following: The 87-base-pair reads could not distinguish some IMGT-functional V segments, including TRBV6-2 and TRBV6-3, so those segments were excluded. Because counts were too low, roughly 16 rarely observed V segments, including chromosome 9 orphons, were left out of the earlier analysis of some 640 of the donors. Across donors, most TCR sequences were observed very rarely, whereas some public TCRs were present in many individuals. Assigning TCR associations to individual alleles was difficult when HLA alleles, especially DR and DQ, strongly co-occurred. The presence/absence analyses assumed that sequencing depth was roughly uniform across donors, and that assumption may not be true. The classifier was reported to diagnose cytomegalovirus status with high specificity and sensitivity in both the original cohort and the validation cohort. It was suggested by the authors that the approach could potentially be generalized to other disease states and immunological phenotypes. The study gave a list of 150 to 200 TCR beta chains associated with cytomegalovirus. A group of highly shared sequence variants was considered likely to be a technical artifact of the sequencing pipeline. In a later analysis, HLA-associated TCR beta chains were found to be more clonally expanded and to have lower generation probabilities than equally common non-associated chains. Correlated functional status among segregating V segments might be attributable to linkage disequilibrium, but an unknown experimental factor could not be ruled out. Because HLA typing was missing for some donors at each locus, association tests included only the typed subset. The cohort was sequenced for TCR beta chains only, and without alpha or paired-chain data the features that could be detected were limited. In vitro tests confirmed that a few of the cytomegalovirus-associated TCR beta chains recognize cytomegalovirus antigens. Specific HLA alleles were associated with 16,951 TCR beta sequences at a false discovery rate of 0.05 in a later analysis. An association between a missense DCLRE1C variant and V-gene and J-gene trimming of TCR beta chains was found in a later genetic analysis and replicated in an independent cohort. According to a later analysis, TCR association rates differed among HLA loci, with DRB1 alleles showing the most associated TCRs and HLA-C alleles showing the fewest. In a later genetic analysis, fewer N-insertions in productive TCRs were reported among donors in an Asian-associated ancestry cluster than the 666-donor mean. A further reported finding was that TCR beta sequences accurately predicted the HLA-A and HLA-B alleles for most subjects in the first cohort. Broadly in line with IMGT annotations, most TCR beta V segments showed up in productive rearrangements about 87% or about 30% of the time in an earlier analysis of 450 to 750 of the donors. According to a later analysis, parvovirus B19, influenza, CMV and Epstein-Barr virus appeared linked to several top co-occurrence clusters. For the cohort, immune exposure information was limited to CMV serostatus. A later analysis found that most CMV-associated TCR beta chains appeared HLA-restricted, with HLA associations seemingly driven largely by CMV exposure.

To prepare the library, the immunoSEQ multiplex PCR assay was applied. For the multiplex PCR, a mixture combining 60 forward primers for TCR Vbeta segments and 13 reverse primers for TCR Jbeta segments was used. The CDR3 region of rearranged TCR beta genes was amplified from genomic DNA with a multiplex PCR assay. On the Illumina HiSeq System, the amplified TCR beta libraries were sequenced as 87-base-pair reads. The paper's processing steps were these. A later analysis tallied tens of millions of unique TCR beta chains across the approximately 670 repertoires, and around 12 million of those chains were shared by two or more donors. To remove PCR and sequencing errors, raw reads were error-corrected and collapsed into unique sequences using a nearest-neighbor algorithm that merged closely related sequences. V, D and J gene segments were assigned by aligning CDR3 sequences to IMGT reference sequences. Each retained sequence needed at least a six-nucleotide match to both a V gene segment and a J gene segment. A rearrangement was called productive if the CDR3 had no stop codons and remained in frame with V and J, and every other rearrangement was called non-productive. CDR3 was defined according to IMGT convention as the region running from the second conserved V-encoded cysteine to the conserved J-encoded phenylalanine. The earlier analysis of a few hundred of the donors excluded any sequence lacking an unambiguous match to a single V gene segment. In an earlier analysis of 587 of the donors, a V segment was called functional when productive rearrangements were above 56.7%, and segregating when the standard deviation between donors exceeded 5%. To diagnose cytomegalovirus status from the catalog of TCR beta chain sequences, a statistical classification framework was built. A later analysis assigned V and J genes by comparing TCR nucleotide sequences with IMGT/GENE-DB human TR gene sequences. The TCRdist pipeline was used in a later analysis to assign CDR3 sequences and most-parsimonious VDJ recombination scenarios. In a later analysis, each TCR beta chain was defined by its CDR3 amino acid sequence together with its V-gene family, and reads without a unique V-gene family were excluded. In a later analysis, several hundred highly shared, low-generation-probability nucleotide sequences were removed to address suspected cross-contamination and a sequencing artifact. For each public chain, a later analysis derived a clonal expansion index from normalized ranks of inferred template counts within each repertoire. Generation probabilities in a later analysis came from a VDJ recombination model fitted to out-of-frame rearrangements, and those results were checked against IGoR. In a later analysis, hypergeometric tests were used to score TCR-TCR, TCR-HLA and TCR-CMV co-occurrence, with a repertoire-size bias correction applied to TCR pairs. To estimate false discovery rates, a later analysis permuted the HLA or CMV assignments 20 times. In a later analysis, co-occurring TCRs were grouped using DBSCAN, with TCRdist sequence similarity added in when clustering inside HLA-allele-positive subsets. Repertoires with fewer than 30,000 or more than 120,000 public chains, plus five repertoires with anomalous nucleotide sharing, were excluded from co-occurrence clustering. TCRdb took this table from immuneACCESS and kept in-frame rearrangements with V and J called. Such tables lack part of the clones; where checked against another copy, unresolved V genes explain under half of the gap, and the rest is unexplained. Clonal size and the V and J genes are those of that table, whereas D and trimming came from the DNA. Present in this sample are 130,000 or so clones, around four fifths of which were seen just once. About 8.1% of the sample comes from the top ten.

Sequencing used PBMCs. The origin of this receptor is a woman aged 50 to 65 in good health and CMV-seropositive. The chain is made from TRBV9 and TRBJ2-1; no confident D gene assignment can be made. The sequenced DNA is TGTGCCAGCAGCGTACGGGTGGACAATGAGCAGTTCTTC. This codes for CASSVRVDNEQFF. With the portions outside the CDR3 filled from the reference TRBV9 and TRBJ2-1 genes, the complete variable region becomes DSGVTQTPKHLITATGQRVTLRCSPRSGDLSVYWYQQSLDQGLQFLIQYYNGEERAKGNILERFSAQQFPDLHSELNLSSLELGDSALYFCASSVRVDNEQFFGPGTRLTVL.